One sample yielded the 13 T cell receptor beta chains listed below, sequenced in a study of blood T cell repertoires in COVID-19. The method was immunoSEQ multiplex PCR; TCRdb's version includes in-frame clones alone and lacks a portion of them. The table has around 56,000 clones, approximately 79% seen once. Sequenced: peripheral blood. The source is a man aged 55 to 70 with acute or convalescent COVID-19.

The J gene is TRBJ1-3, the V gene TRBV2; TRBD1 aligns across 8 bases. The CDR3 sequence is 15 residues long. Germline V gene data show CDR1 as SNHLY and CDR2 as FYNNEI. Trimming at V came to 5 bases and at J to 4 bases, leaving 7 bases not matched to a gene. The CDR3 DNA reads TGTGCCAGCAGTCCGGGACAGGAGCTCGGAAACACCATATATTTT. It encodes CASSPGQELGNTIYF.

Here the CDR3 DNA reads TGTGCCAGCAGCTTAGAGTCAGGGGGTAAGCAGTTCTTC. It specifies CASSLESGGKQFF. This rearrangement joins TRBV11-2 to TRBJ2-1; 7 nucleotides align to TRBD1. Germline assignment: CDR1 SGHAT and CDR2 FQNNGV. The junction had 4 bases not matched to a gene; V was cut back by 0 bases and J by 11 bases. The CDR3 runs to 13 residues.

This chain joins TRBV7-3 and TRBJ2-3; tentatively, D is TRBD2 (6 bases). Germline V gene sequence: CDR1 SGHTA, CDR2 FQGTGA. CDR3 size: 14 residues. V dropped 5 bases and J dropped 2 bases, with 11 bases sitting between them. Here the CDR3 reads CASSPTSHTDTQYF. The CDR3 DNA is TGTGCCAGCAGCCCTACTAGCCACACAGATACGCAGTATTTT.

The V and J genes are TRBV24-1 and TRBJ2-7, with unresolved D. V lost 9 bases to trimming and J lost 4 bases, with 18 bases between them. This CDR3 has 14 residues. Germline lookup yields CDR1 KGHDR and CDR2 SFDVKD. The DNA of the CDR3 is TGTGCCACCCAAAGAGAGCTACTTCTGTACGAGCAGTACTTC. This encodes CATQRELLLYEQYF.

CDR3 sequence: CASGLGGDNEQFF. Written as DNA, the CDR3 is TGCGCCAGCGGGCTCGGGGGGGACAATGAGCAGTTCTTC. The chain is built from TRBV5-1 and TRBJ2-1; 8 bases map to TRBD2. Germline CDR1 SGHRS, CDR2 YFSETQ. This CDR3 has 13 residues. Trimming cost V 7 bases and J 5 bases; bases outside gene matches: 5.

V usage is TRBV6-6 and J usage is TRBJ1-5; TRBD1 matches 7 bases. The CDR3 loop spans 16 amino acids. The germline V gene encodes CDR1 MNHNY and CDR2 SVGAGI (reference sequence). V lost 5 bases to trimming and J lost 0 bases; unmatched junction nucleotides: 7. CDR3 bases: TGTGCCAGCAGTAACACAGGGGCTAGTAGCAATCAGCCCCAGCATTTT. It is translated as CASSNTGASSNQPQHF.

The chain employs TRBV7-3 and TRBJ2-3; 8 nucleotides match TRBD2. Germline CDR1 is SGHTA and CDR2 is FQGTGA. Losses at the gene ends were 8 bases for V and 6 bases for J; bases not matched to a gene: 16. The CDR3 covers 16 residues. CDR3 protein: CASAPFAGGVADTQYF. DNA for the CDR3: TGTGCCAGCGCCCCCTTCGCGGGGGGCGTCGCGGATACGCAGTATTTT.

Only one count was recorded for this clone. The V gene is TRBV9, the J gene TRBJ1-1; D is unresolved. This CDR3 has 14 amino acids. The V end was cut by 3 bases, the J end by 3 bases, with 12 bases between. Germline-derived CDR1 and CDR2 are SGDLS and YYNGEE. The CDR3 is CASSAPGVDTEAFF. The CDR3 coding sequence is TGTGCCAGCAGCGCCCCGGGAGTAGACACTGAAGCTTTCTTT. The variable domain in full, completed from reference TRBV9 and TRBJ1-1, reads DSGVTQTPKHLITATGQRVTLRCSPRSGDLSVYWYQQSLDQGLQFLIQYYNGEERAKGNILERFSAQQFPDLHSELNLSSLELGDSALYFCASSAPGVDTEAFFGQGTRLTVV.

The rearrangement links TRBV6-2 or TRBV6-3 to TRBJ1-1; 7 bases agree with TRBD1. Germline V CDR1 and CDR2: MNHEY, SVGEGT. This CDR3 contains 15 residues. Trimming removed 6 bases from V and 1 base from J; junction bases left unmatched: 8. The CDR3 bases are TGTGCCAGCAGCACGTACCAGGGGGGGAACACTGAAGCTTTCTTT. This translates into CASSTYQGGNTEAFF.

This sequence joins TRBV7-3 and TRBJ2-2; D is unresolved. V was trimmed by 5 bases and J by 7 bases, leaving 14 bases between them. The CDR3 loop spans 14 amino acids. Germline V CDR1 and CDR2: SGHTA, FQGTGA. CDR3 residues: CASSAHSMSGELFF. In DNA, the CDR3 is TGTGCCAGCAGCGCTCACTCCATGAGCGGGGAGCTGTTTTTT. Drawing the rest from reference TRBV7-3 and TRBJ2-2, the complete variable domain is GAGVSQTPSNKVTEKGKYVELRCDPISGHTALYWYRQSLGQGPEFLIYFQGTGAADDSGLPNDRFFAVRPEGSVSTLKIQRTERGDSAVYLCASSAHSMSGELFFGEGSRLTVL.

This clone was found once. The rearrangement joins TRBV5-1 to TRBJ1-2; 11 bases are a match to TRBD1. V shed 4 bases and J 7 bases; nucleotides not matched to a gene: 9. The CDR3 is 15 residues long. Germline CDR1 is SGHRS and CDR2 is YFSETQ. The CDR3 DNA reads TGCGCCAGCAGCGGTACCGGGACAGGGGGAGGTGGCTACACCTTC. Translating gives CASSGTGTGGGGYTF.

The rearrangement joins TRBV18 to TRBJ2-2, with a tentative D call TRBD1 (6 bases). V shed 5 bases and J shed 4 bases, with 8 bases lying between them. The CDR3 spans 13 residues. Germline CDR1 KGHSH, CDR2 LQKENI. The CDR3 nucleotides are TGTGCCAGCTCAGGGACATCCACCGGGGAGCTGTTTTTT. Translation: CASSGTSTGELFF.

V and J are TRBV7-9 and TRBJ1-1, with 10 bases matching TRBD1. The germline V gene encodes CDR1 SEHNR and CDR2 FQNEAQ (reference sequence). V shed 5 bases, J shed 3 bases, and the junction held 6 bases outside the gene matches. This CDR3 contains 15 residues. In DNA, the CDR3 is TGTGCCAGCAGCCCGGGACAGGGGTTGGACACTGAAGCTTTCTTT. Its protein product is CASSPGQGLDTEAFF.